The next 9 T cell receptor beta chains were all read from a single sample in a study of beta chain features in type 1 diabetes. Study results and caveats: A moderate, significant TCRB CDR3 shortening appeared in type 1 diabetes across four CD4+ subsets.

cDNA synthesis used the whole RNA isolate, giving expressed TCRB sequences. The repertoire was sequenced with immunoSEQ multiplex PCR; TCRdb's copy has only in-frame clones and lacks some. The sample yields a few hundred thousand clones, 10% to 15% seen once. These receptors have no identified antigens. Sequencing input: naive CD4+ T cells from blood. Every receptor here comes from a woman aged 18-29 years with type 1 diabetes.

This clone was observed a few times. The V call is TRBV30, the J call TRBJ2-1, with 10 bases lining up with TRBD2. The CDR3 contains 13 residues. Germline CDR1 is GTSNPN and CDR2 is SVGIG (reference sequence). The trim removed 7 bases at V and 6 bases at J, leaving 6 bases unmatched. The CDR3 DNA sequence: TGTGCCTCGCAAGCGGGAGGGCTCAATGAGCAGTTCTTC. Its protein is CASQAGGLNEQFF.

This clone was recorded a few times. The CDR3 here is CASSVTRGLLTDTQYF. CDR3 DNA sequence: TGTGCCAGTAGTGTCACCAGGGGATTATTGACAGATACGCAGTATTTT. The V gene is TRBV19, the J gene TRBJ2-3; tentatively, D is TRBD1 (6 bases). V lost 5 bases, J lost 3 bases, and 18 bases lay in between. The V gene's germline CDR1 is LNHDA and CDR2 SQIVND (reference sequence). This CDR3 is built from 16 residues. Combining the CDR3 with reference TRBV19 and TRBJ2-3 gives the whole variable domain DGGITQSPKYLFRKEGQNVTLSCEQNLNHDAMYWYRQDPGQGLRLIYYSQIVNDFQKGDIAEGYSVSREKKESFPLTVTSAQKNPTAFYLCASSVTRGLLTDTQYFGPGTRLTVL.

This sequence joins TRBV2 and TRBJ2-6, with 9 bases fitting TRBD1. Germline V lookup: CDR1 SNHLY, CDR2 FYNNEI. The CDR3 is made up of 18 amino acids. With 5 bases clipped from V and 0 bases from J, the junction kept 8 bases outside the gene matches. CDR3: CASSLAGTGNSGANVLTF. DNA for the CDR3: TGTGCCAGCAGTCTGGCCGGGACAGGGAACTCTGGGGCCAACGTCCTGACTTTC. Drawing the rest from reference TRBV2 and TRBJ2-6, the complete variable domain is EPEVTQTPSHQVTQMGQEVILRCVPISNHLYFYWYRQILGQKVEFLVSFYNNEISEKSEIFDDQFSVERPDGSNFTLKIRSTKLEDSAMYFCASSLAGTGNSGANVLTFGAGSRLTVL.

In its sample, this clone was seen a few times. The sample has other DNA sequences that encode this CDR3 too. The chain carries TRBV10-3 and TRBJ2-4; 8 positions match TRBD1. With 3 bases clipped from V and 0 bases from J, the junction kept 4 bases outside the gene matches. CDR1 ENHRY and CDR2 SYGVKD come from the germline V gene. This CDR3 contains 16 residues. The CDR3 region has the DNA TGTGCCATCAGTGATCGGACAGGGCTAGCCAAAAACATTCAGTACTTC. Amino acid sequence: CAISDRTGLAKNIQYF.

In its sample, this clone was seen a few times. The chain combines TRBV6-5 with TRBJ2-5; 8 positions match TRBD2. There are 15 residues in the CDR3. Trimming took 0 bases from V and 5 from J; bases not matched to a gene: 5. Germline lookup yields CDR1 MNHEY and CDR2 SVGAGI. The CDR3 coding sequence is TGTGCCAGCAGTTACTCGGGTGTAGCGGGGGAGACCCAGTACTTC. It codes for CASSYSGVAGETQYF.

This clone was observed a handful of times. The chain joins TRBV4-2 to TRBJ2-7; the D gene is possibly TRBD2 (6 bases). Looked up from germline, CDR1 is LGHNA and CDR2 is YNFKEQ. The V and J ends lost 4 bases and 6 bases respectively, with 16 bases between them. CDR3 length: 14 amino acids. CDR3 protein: CASSPSPGGSEQYF. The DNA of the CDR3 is TGTGCCAGCAGCCCCAGCCCCGGAGGGAGCGAGCAGTACTTC.

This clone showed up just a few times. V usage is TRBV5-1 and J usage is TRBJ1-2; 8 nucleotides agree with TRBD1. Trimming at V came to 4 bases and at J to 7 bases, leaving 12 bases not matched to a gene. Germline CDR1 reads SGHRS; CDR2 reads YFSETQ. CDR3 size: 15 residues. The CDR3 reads CASSPGDRTFGGYTF. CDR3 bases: TGCGCCAGCAGCCCAGGGGACAGGACGTTTGGTGGCTACACCTTC.

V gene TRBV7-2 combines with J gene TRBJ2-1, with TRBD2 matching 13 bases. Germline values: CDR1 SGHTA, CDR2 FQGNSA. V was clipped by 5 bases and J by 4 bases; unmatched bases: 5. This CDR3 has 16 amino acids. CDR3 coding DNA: TGTGCCAGCAGCCAAGGACTAGCGGGAGCATACAATGAGCAGTTCTTC. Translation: CASSQGLAGAYNEQFF.

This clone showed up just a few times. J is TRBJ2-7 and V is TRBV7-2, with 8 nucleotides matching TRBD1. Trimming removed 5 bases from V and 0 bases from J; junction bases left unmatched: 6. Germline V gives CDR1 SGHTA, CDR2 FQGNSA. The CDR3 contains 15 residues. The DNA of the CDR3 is TGTGCCAGCAGCCGAAGACAGGGGCCCTCCTACGAGCAGTACTTC. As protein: CASSRRQGPSYEQYF.